In this sample, the clone carrying this T cell receptor (beta chain) turned up many times. As yet, its antigen is unknown. The data derive from a study of early T cells in non-severe SARS-CoV-2 infection. The wider study: Bulk RNA taken from unsorted whole blood was sequenced, leaving chains unpaired.

From the 5' RACE reads, TCRdb called clonotypes with MiXCR, one entry per CDR3 protein. The table shows 45,000 to 50,000 distinct CDR3 sequences, with 6.2% occurring only once. Study-level findings and limits: There was a bias toward anti-spike CD8 responses in VDJdb matching, which missed private and CD4 specificities.

The germline gives CDR1 MRHNA, CDR2 SNTAGT. Trimming removed 3 bases from V and 6 bases from J; junction bases left unmatched: 4. The CDR3 sequence is 15 residues long. The sample was whole blood, taken at baseline. The chain uses TRBV6-4 and TRBJ2-1, with 11 bases that match TRBD2. The receptor was isolated from an adult who was a healthcare worker with PCR-confirmed SARS-CoV-2 infection or an uninfected control (not recorded which). CDR3 nucleotides: TGTGCCAGCAGTGAGGGAACTAGCGGGAGCAATGAGCAGTTCTTC. Translating it yields CASSEGTSGSNEQFF.